This is a list of T cell receptor beta chains from one sample in a study of blood T cells in healthy people across ages. TCRdb redid the calling of the 5' RACE reads with MiXCR, one entry per CDR3 protein. This table holds over a million distinct CDR3 sequences, around 42% found once. Specimen: blood. The receptor source for this set is a woman between 18 and 29 years old in good health. Each CDR3 is given with its conserved first and last residue. A D gene is named only where the DNA matches it firmly. Clone size is shown for a subset of rows, as once, few, many or a class of expanded clone.

v_call: TRBV20-1; j_call: TRBJ2-7; d_call: -; clone_size: -; cdr3_nt: TGCAGCGCTAGAGACCCCGAGGGTTCCTACGAGCAGTACTTC; cdr3_aa: CSARDPEGSYEQYF
v_call: TRBV7-2; j_call: TRBJ1-1; d_call: -; clone_size: -; cdr3_nt: TGTGCCAGCAGCCCCCGACTTTACACTGAAGCTTTCTTT; cdr3_aa: CASSPRLYTEAFF
v_call: TRBV12-3/TRBV12-4; j_call: TRBJ2-2; d_call: -; clone_size: -; cdr3_nt: TGTGCCAGCAGTTTATCTGGGGATTGGGCCGGGGAGCTGTTTTTT; cdr3_aa: CASSLSGDWAGELFF
v_call: TRBV11-2; j_call: TRBJ1-6; d_call: -; clone_size: -; cdr3_nt: TGTGTCAGCAGCGAAGTATCGAATAATTCACCCCTCCACTTT; cdr3_aa: CVSSEVSNNSPLHF
v_call: TRBV10-2; j_call: TRBJ2-1; d_call: -; clone_size: -; cdr3_nt: TGCGCCAGCAGTGATCGGCTGACCAATGAGCAGTTCTTC; cdr3_aa: CASSDRLTNEQFF
v_call: TRBV2; j_call: TRBJ2-3; d_call: TRBD2; clone_size: -; cdr3_nt: TGTGCCAGCACAGACAGCGGGAGGGTAGATACGCAGTATTTT; cdr3_aa: CASTDSGRVDTQYF
v_call: TRBV7-2; j_call: TRBJ2-7; d_call: -; clone_size: -; cdr3_nt: TGTGCCAGCAGCTTAGATCTAGGTGCTTACGAGCAGTACTTC; cdr3_aa: CASSLDLGAYEQYF
v_call: TRBV29-1; j_call: TRBJ1-1; d_call: -; clone_size: -; cdr3_nt: TGCAGCGTTCGGGGGATAGGCACTGAAGCTTTCTTT; cdr3_aa: CSVRGIGTEAFF
v_call: TRBV6-5; j_call: TRBJ2-5; d_call: TRBD1; clone_size: few; cdr3_nt: TGTGCCAGCAACCGAAACCCGGACAGGGGAGTTGAGCAGTACTTC; cdr3_aa: CASNRNPDRGVEQYF
v_call: TRBV11-2; j_call: TRBJ2-1; d_call: TRBD1; clone_size: few; cdr3_nt: TGTGCCAGCAGAATCGACAGGGGACCCTACAATGAGCAGTTCTTC; cdr3_aa: CASRIDRGPYNEQFF
v_call: TRBV24-1; j_call: TRBJ2-3; d_call: -; clone_size: -; cdr3_nt: TGTGCCACCAGTGACCTTCCTGCAGATACGCAGTATTTT; cdr3_aa: CATSDLPADTQYF
v_call: TRBV27; j_call: TRBJ2-7; d_call: TRBD2; clone_size: -; cdr3_nt: TGTGCCAGCAGTTTAACGGCTAGCGGGAGACGTATCGAGCAGTACTTC; cdr3_aa: CASSLTASGRRIEQYF
v_call: TRBV2; j_call: TRBJ1-2; d_call: TRBD1; clone_size: once; cdr3_nt: TGTGCCAGCAGCCAGAGGACAGGCATCTATGGCTACACCTTC; cdr3_aa: CASSQRTGIYGYTF
v_call: TRBV5-1; j_call: TRBJ2-7; d_call: -; clone_size: -; cdr3_nt: TGCGCCAGCAGCTTGACTTGGGCCGACCCCTCCGTCTACGAGCAGTACTTC; cdr3_aa: CASSLTWADPSVYEQYF
v_call: TRBV6-2/TRBV6-3; j_call: TRBJ2-4; d_call: TRBD2; clone_size: few; cdr3_nt: TGTGCCAGCAGAGACGGACTACGCGGGAGGAACATTCAGTACTTC; cdr3_aa: CASRDGLRGRNIQYF
v_call: TRBV5-1; j_call: TRBJ1-1; d_call: -; clone_size: many; cdr3_nt: TGCGCCAGCAGCTTGGCCCGCCCGGGGTATACGGACACTGAAGCTTTCTTT; cdr3_aa: CASSLARPGYTDTEAFF
v_call: TRBV7-9; j_call: TRBJ2-3; d_call: TRBD2; clone_size: -; cdr3_nt: TGTGCCAGCAGCTCGACTAGCTTGACCGCGCCCGTCACAGATACGCAGTATTTT; cdr3_aa: CASSSTSLTAPVTDTQYF
v_call: TRBV5-1; j_call: TRBJ2-4; d_call: TRBD2; clone_size: few; cdr3_nt: TGCGCCAGCAGCTTGGCGAGCGGGGTCGAAAACATTCAGTACTTC; cdr3_aa: CASSLASGVENIQYF
v_call: TRBV29-1; j_call: TRBJ1-1; d_call: -; clone_size: -; cdr3_nt: TGCAGCGGTACCGGTGGGGCGGCTGAAGCTTTCTTT; cdr3_aa: CSGTGGAAEAFF
v_call: TRBV11-2; j_call: TRBJ2-1; d_call: TRBD2; clone_size: few; cdr3_nt: TGTGCCAGCGGGGGAGCGGGAGCAAAGTTTGGGGAGCAGTTCTTC; cdr3_aa: CASGGAGAKFGEQFF
v_call: TRBV14; j_call: TRBJ1-1; d_call: -; clone_size: few; cdr3_nt: TGTGCCAGCAGCCTCCAAAGCACTGAAGCTTTCTTT; cdr3_aa: CASSLQSTEAFF
v_call: TRBV6-5; j_call: TRBJ2-5; d_call: -; clone_size: few; cdr3_nt: TGTGCCACCATGGCGGGGTCCCCTCAAGAGACCCAGTACTTC; cdr3_aa: CATMAGSPQETQYF
v_call: TRBV3-1; j_call: TRBJ2-1; d_call: TRBD2; clone_size: -; cdr3_nt: TGTGCCAGCAGCCAAGGTTATACTAGCGGGAGTATCTATGAGCAGTTCTTC; cdr3_aa: CASSQGYTSGSIYEQFF
v_call: TRBV9; j_call: TRBJ2-7; d_call: TRBD1; clone_size: -; cdr3_nt: TGTGCCAGCAGCGTAGAGATATCGACAGGGAACGAGCAGTACTTC; cdr3_aa: CASSVEISTGNEQYF
v_call: TRBV28; j_call: TRBJ2-1; d_call: TRBD1; clone_size: few; cdr3_nt: TGTGCCAGCAGTCCTTGGACAGGCCGGGGTAGTGAGCAGTTCTTC; cdr3_aa: CASSPWTGRGSEQFF
v_call: TRBV21-1; j_call: TRBJ1-5; d_call: -; clone_size: -; cdr3_nt: TGTGCCAGCAGCCCAGGGGCCGAGGGCAATCAGCCCCAGCATTTT; cdr3_aa: CASSPGAEGNQPQHF
v_call: TRBV24-1; j_call: TRBJ2-1; d_call: -; clone_size: -; cdr3_nt: TGTGCCACCAGTGACCTGGACGCTAGCTCCTACAATGAGCAGTTCTTC; cdr3_aa: CATSDLDASSYNEQFF
v_call: TRBV10-3; j_call: TRBJ1-5; d_call: -; clone_size: few; cdr3_nt: TGTGCCATCAGTTCCGGGACTCAAAATCAGCCCCAGCATTTT; cdr3_aa: CAISSGTQNQPQHF
v_call: TRBV20-1; j_call: TRBJ2-1; d_call: TRBD2; clone_size: few; cdr3_nt: TGCAGTGCTCTCACTAGCGGGGGGGCAGGTGAGCAGTTCTTC; cdr3_aa: CSALTSGGAGEQFF
v_call: TRBV4-1; j_call: TRBJ1-1; d_call: -; clone_size: -; cdr3_nt: TGCGCCAGCAGCCAAGGTCTACTGAACACTGAAGCTTTCTTT; cdr3_aa: CASSQGLLNTEAFF
v_call: TRBV6-1; j_call: TRBJ1-2; d_call: TRBD1; clone_size: -; cdr3_nt: TGTGCCAGCACCGAACACCGGACAGGCTTGCGGTATGGCTACACCTTC; cdr3_aa: CASTEHRTGLRYGYTF
v_call: TRBV7-2; j_call: TRBJ2-5; d_call: -; clone_size: -; cdr3_nt: TGTGCCACCGCGAGTGGGGAAGAGCAGTACTTC; cdr3_aa: CATASGEEQYF
v_call: TRBV14; j_call: TRBJ2-5; d_call: -; clone_size: -; cdr3_nt: TGTGCCAGCAGCCAGTCTCAATTCGGGGAGACCCAGTACTTC; cdr3_aa: CASSQSQFGETQYF
v_call: TRBV12-3/TRBV12-4; j_call: TRBJ1-6; d_call: TRBD1; clone_size: -; cdr3_nt: TGTACCAGCAGTCGGGACAGGGGGATTTCACCCCTCCACTTT; cdr3_aa: CTSSRDRGISPLHF
v_call: TRBV7-8; j_call: TRBJ2-7; d_call: -; clone_size: -; cdr3_nt: TGTGCCAGCAGCTTAGCCAGAGCGATTCTCCCCTACGAGCAGTACTTC; cdr3_aa: CASSLARAILPYEQYF
v_call: TRBV27; j_call: TRBJ2-7; d_call: TRBD1; clone_size: -; cdr3_nt: TGTGCCAGCAGTTGGCGAGGGGGCGGCGAGCAGTACTTC; cdr3_aa: CASSWRGGGEQYF
v_call: TRBV7-2; j_call: TRBJ2-7; d_call: -; clone_size: -; cdr3_nt: TGTGCCAGCAGCCCCTTGACTGAGGTTTTCCCCCACGAGCAGTACTTC; cdr3_aa: CASSPLTEVFPHEQYF
v_call: TRBV5-4; j_call: TRBJ1-2; d_call: TRBD1; clone_size: -; cdr3_nt: TGTGCCAGCAGCCCCGGGACAGGTTTCTCTAACTATGGCTACACCTTC; cdr3_aa: CASSPGTGFSNYGYTF
v_call: TRBV15; j_call: TRBJ1-1; d_call: -; clone_size: -; cdr3_nt: TGTGCCACCAGCAGAGAGGGGGTGGTTGGCTCCACTGAAGCTTTCTTT; cdr3_aa: CATSREGVVGSTEAFF
v_call: TRBV2; j_call: TRBJ2-7; d_call: -; clone_size: -; cdr3_nt: TGTGCCAGCAGTGATTCTCCGTCAGGGGGGGTAGTTTCCCACGAGCAGTACTTC; cdr3_aa: CASSDSPSGGVVSHEQYF
v_call: TRBV2; j_call: TRBJ1-4; d_call: -; clone_size: few; cdr3_nt: TGTGCCAGCAGTGAGGCTGGAAGGGGGGAAAAACTGTTTTTT; cdr3_aa: CASSEAGRGEKLFF
v_call: TRBV4-2; j_call: TRBJ1-2; d_call: TRBD1; clone_size: few; cdr3_nt: TGTGCCAGCAGCCAACCAGGACAGGGCCGTGGCTACACCTTC; cdr3_aa: CASSQPGQGRGYTF
v_call: TRBV3-1; j_call: TRBJ2-5; d_call: TRBD2; clone_size: -; cdr3_nt: TGTGCCAGCAGCCAATTGGGGACTACTGATCAAGAGACCCAGTACTTC; cdr3_aa: CASSQLGTTDQETQYF
v_call: TRBV12-5; j_call: TRBJ2-1; d_call: -; clone_size: few; cdr3_nt: TGTGCTAGTGGTTTGGCTGGACAGATAAATGAGCAGTTCTTC; cdr3_aa: CASGLAGQINEQFF
v_call: TRBV11-3; j_call: TRBJ1-1; d_call: -; clone_size: -; cdr3_nt: TGTGCCAGCAGCTTACGACAGAAGAAGATGAACACTGAAGCTTTCTTT; cdr3_aa: CASSLRQKKMNTEAFF
v_call: TRBV7-9; j_call: TRBJ2-3; d_call: -; clone_size: -; cdr3_nt: TGTGCCAGCAGCCCCCCCGGCCCCCGGGCGCAGTATTTT; cdr3_aa: CASSPPGPRAQYF